This T cell receptor beta chain was identified during a study of control samples from healthy donors and cancer patients. Only in-frame clones appear in the TCRdb table, and some are missing; sequencing was by immunoSEQ multiplex PCR. The sample shows under 150,000 clones, around 90% of them seen only once. The CDR3 is 15 amino acids. The junction had 13 bases not matched to a gene; V was cut back by 6 bases and J by 8 bases. Germline CDR1 MDHEN, CDR2 SYDVKM. Specimen: blood. This chain links TRBV28 with TRBJ1-2; 9 bases fit TRBD1. This sequence was found in a man aged 25 to 40 in good health. CDR3 in amino acids: CASRDNRGRFRGYTF. In DNA form, the CDR3 reads TGTGCCAGCAGGGACAACAGGGGGCGTTTTAGGGGCTACACCTTC.